Shown below are 20 T cell receptor beta chains from a single sample sequenced in a study of identical twins. TCRdb called the 5' RACE reads again in MiXCR, with one record for every CDR3 protein. Of a few hundred thousand distinct CDR3 sequences listed, around a tenth are singletons. This sample also appeared in a second study, on yellow fever vaccine responses in identical twins.

Sequenced sample: PBMCs. Receptors originate from a woman between 18 and 30 years old in good health.

The CDR3 DNA sequence: TGTGCCAGCAGTGAAGCGCTAATAAACTATGGCTACACCTTC. Its translation: CASSEALINYGYTF. J is TRBJ1-2 and V is TRBV2; D gene ambiguous. Trimming removed 0 bases at V and 2 bases at J, with 7 bases between. Germline-derived CDR1 and CDR2 are SNHLY and FYNNEI. This CDR3 has 14 amino acids.

This clonotype has only one observation. This chain's CDR3 is CSARREGTYEQYF. As DNA, the CDR3 is TGCAGTGCTAGACGTGAGGGGACCTACGAGCAGTACTTC. The chain employs TRBV20-1 and TRBJ2-7, with D perhaps given as TRBD1 or TRBD2 (5 bases each). Per germline, CDR1 DFQATT and CDR2 SNEGSKA (reference sequence). The V end was cut by 2 bases, the J end by 2 bases, with 10 bases between. The length of the CDR3 is 13 residues.

This chain uses TRBV28 with TRBJ2-5; D not resolved. Germline V gene sequence: CDR1 MDHEN, CDR2 SYDVKM. This CDR3 region has 15 residues. V was cut by 5 bases and J by 2 bases, with 15 bases left in between. The DNA of the CDR3 is TGTGCCAGCAGTACCCCGGCAGGAGTTCAAGAGACCCAGTACTTC. Its translation is CASSTPAGVQETQYF.

The rearrangement joins TRBV4-3 to TRBJ2-7; D unresolved. There are 15 residues in the CDR3. V was clipped by 1 base and J by 7 bases, with 17 bases between them. Per the germline V gene, CDR1 is LGHNA and CDR2 is YSLEER. CDR3 nucleotide sequence: TGCGCCAGCAGCCAAGGGCTCGAGCCCCACTTGGAGCAGTACTTC. Protein sequence: CASSQGLEPHLEQYF.

There are many counts of this clonotype. The chain recombines TRBV4-1 with TRBJ1-5; no definite D call. The CDR3 is 16 residues long. The V gene's germline CDR1 is MGHRA and CDR2 YSYEKL. V lost 0 bases and J lost 0, with 9 bases in between. In DNA form, the CDR3 reads TGCGCCAGCAGCCAAGAAGGTAGGAATAGCAATCAGCCCCAGCATTTT. This sequence encodes CASSQEGRNSNQPQHF.

There are a few counts of this clonotype. The V call is TRBV10-3, the J call TRBJ2-7; 7 nucleotides agree with TRBD1. Germline trimming cut 6 bases from V and 3 bases from J; bases unmatched to any gene: 8. The CDR3 has 14 residues. Per the germline V gene, CDR1 is ENHRY and CDR2 is SYGVKD. DNA of the CDR3: TGTGCCATCAGACACGGGACAGACAACTACGAGCAGTACTTC. This encodes CAIRHGTDNYEQYF.

This clonotype occurred a few times. This rearrangement joins TRBV18 to TRBJ2-7, with D maybe TRBD1 (5 bases). V shed 3 bases and J shed 4 bases, with 13 bases lying between them. The CDR3 sequence is 14 residues long. The V gene's germline CDR1 is KGHSH and CDR2 LQKENI. As DNA, the CDR3 is TGTGCCAGCTCACCTCTCGGACAAGTTTACGAGCAGTACTTC. As protein: CASSPLGQVYEQYF.

Ten or more counts support this clonotype. V usage is TRBV12-3 or TRBV12-4 and J usage is TRBJ2-1; 7 bases are a match to TRBD2. With 1 base clipped from V and 4 bases from J, the junction kept 4 bases outside the gene matches. The CDR3 has 15 amino acids. The DNA of the CDR3 is TGTGCCAGCAGTTTAGTGCTAGCGGATTACAATGAGCAGTTCTTC. Translating it yields CASSLVLADYNEQFF.

J is TRBJ1-2 and V is TRBV20-1; unclear D gene. CDR3 length: 10 residues. Germline CDR1 reads DFQATT; CDR2 reads SNEGSKA (reference sequence). The ends were cut back, 8 bases at V and 8 bases at J, with 12 bases in the middle. CDR3 sequence reads: CSSYREGYTF. CDR3 nucleotide sequence: TGCAGTTCCTATCGAGAAGGCTACACCTTC.

The rearrangement uses TRBV6-2 or TRBV6-3 and TRBJ1-5, with no clear D. The length of the CDR3 is 16 residues. Germline CDR1 and CDR2: MNHEY and SVGEGT. Trimming shortened V by 3 bases and J by 6 bases, and 18 bases separated the two germline ends. In DNA, the CDR3 is TGTGCCAGCAGTTATCCGGGTGCCACAGCACGTCAGCCCCAGCATTTT. Translation gives CASSYPGATARQPQHF.

This clonotype was counted many times. The V call is TRBV2, the J call TRBJ2-1; the D gene is possibly TRBD2 (6 bases). The V gene's germline CDR1 is SNHLY and CDR2 FYNNEI. The length of the CDR3 is 14 residues. The CDR3 sequence is CARGAGPPYNEQFF. The CDR3 DNA is TGTGCTCGGGGCGCGGGACCCCCCTACAATGAGCAGTTCTTC.

This clonotype was recorded many times. The chain joins TRBV29-1 to TRBJ2-3; D remains unclear. The germline V and J ends were trimmed by 6 bases and 0 bases, with 4 bases remaining between them. The CDR3 contains 11 residues. The germline CDR1 and CDR2 sequences are SQVTM and ANQGSEA. The CDR3 here is CSVYSTDTQYF. CDR3 nucleotide sequence: TGCAGCGTGTATAGCACAGATACGCAGTATTTT.

The chain recombines TRBV28 with TRBJ2-7; 10 bases are shared with TRBD1. CDR1 and CDR2 (germline): MDHEN, SYDVKM. Trimming took 6 bases from V and 0 from J; bases not matched to a gene: 5. The length of the CDR3 is 15 residues. The CDR3 nucleotides are TGTGCCAGCAGGGAGGGACAGGGGCTCTCCTACGAGCAGTACTTC. Translated, it gives CASREGQGLSYEQYF. Full variable domain (missing parts from reference TRBV28 and TRBJ2-7): DVKVTQSSRYLVKRTGEKVFLECVQDMDHENMFWYRQDPGLGLRLIYFSYDVKMKEKGDIPEGYSVSREKKERFSLILESASTNQTSMYLCASREGQGLSYEQYFGPGTRLTVT.

V is TRBV24-1 and J is TRBJ2-1; D may be TRBD1 (6 bases). Germline V gives CDR1 KGHDR, CDR2 SFDVKD. Trimming took 4 bases from V and 13 from J, leaving 16 bases between them. This CDR3 has 13 residues. CDR3 residues: CATSDASGVGQFF. The CDR3 nucleotides are TGTGCCACCAGTGACGCATCAGGGGTCGGTCAGTTCTTC.

This clonotype was picked up a small number of times. The gene calls are TRBV7-2 and TRBJ2-1; TRBD2 is a possible D gene (5 bases). The germline V and J ends were trimmed by 1 base and 7 bases, with 8 bases remaining between them. Germline loops: CDR1 SGHTA, CDR2 FQGNSA. The CDR3 is 13 amino acids. The DNA for the CDR3 is TGTGCCAGCAGCTTAGAAACGGGGAATGAGCAGTTCTTC. Translation: CASSLETGNEQFF.

This clonotype was observed many times. The chain combines TRBV12-3 or TRBV12-4 with TRBJ2-3; D call uncertain. Trimming removed 5 bases at V and 4 bases at J, with 4 bases between. The CDR3 sequence is 11 residues long. This CDR3 is CASSRADTQYF. The DNA of the CDR3 is TGTGCCAGCAGTCGGGCAGATACGCAGTATTTT.

This chain joins TRBV7-8 and TRBJ2-1; 12 bases map to TRBD2. The J segment lost 6 bases and the V segment lost 0 bases, leaving 3 bases of the junction unmatched. The germline V gene has CDR1 SGHVS and CDR2 FQNEAQ. The CDR3 consists of 16 residues. The CDR3 here is CASSLAKLAGGNEQFF. As DNA, the CDR3 is TGTGCCAGCAGCTTAGCGAAACTAGCGGGGGGCAATGAGCAGTTCTTC.

This clonotype has a handful of counts. This chain uses TRBV5-1 with TRBJ2-3; a weak D match, TRBD2 (6 bases). Germline V gene data show CDR1 as SGHRS and CDR2 as YFSETQ. V shed 5 bases and J shed 2 bases, with 15 bases lying between them. The CDR3 totals 15 residues. The CDR3 is CASSSGGTVTDTQYF. The CDR3, as DNA: TGCGCCAGCAGTTCCGGGGGAACCGTCACAGATACGCAGTATTTT.

This clonotype was detected a few times. The chain combines TRBV9 with TRBJ2-3, with TRBD2 matching over 9 bases. This CDR3 comprises 16 residues. CDR1 SGDLS and CDR2 YYNGEE come from the germline V gene. V trimming: 5 bases; J trimming: 1 base; junction bases outside the gene matches: 8. Here the CDR3 DNA reads TGTGCCAGCAGTGCCCAAGCGGGGGGACGCACAGATACGCAGTATTTT. This encodes CASSAQAGGRTDTQYF.

This clonotype was counted a few times. CDR3 amino acids: CASSLRGGRGPYEQYF. The CDR3 DNA follows: TGTGCCAGCAGTTTAAGGGGCGGGCGGGGACCCTACGAGCAGTACTTC. The chain employs TRBV27 and TRBJ2-7, with a weak D call TRBD2 (6 bases). The CDR3 covers 16 residues. Trimming removed 2 bases at V and 2 bases at J, with 16 bases between. Per the germline V gene, CDR1 is MNHEY and CDR2 is SMNVEV (reference sequence).